This is a list of T cell receptor beta chains from one sample in a study of blood T cell repertoires in COVID-19. Repertoires were generated with immunoSEQ multiplex PCR, while TCRdb's copy carries only in-frame clones and drops some. The data contain 55,000 to 70,000 clones, 91% of them singletons. The sequencing input was peripheral blood. The receptors shown here come from a man in his sixties with acute or convalescent COVID-19. Each CDR3 is given with its conserved first and last residue. The order of the fields is clone size, D gene, V gene, J gene, CDR3 protein, CDR3 DNA. A D gene is named only where the DNA matches it firmly. Size values are once, few and many counts, or a class for expanded clones, and some rows have none.

>NA|NA|TRBV28|TRBJ1-5
CASSSQQPNQPQHF
TGTGCCAGCAGTTCGCAACAGCCGAATCAGCCCCAGCATTTT
>NA|NA|TRBV5-1|TRBJ1-1
CASSWVDGGTTEAFF
TGCGCCAGCAGCTGGGTTGACGGGGGGACCACTGAAGCTTTCTTT
>once|TRBD1|TRBV9|TRBJ2-2
CASSERTGSGELFF
TGTGCCAGCAGCGAACGGACAGGGTCCGGGGAGCTGTTTTTT
>few|TRBD2|TRBV4-3|TRBJ2-1
CASSHSLAGFSYNEQFF
TGCGCCAGCAGCCATTCACTAGCGGGATTCTCCTACAATGAGCAGTTCTTC
>NA|NA|TRBV11-2|TRBJ2-5
CASSWAGRQETQYF
TGTGCCAGCAGCTGGGCAGGGAGGCAAGAGACCCAGTACTTC
>NA|NA|TRBV5-4|TRBJ2-5
CASSLIDTGEETQYF
TGTGCCAGCAGCTTAATCGACACCGGGGAAGAGACCCAGTACTTC
>NA|TRBD2|TRBV3-1/TRBV3-2|TRBJ2-1
CASSQVSSGRTGNNEQFF
TGTGCCAGCAGCCAAGTTTCTAGCGGGAGAACAGGGAACAATGAGCAGTTCTTC
>NA|NA|TRBV9|TRBJ1-2
CASSKGGLGYTF
TGTGCCAGCAGTAAGGGGGGGCTGGGCTACACCTTC
>NA|NA|TRBV6-5|TRBJ1-3
CASSYGWESGNTIYF
TGTGCCAGCAGTTACGGGTGGGAGTCTGGAAACACCATATATTTT
>NA|NA|TRBV10-2|TRBJ1-5
CAKTPWEPEKYNQPQHF
TGCGCCAAGACCCCCTGGGAGCCGGAGAAATACAATCAGCCCCAGCATTTT
>NA|TRBD1|TRBV28|TRBJ1-1
CASSRGTGEAFF
TGTGCCAGCAGCCGGGGGACAGGTGAAGCTTTCTTT
>NA|TRBD2|TRBV27|TRBJ2-1
CAISGTSRYNEQFF
TGTGCCATCTCCGGGACTAGCAGATACAATGAGCAGTTCTTC
>NA|TRBD2|TRBV5-4|TRBJ2-1
CASSLPAGLADSYNEQFF
TGTGCCAGCAGCTTGCCTGCGGGACTAGCGGACTCCTACAATGAGCAGTTCTTC
>NA|TRBD2|TRBV3-1/TRBV3-2|TRBJ2-5
CASSQAGTSGSGTQYF
TGTGCCAGCAGCCAGGCCGGGACTAGCGGGAGTGGGACCCAGTACTTC
>NA|NA|TRBV29-1|TRBJ1-2
CSVDRQASSYGYTF
TGCAGCGTTGATCGGCAGGCCTCGTCCTATGGCTACACCTTC
>NA|NA|TRBV4-3|TRBJ1-4
CASSQGGLPSEKLFF
TGCGCCAGCAGCCAAGGAGGACTCCCTTCGGAAAAACTGTTTTTT
>NA|NA|TRBV20-1|TRBJ2-3
CSASPPGGGTDTQYF
TGCAGTGCTAGTCCCCCGGGGGGCGGGACCGATACGCAGTATTTT